The clone carrying this T cell receptor beta chain appeared many times. Its antigen is unidentified. Bone marrow was sampled from every patient at the time of active disease. This CDR3 has 16 residues. With V trimmed by 3 bases and J by 3 bases, 5 bases remained unmatched. In germline, CDR1 is SGHRS, CDR2 YFSETQ. The data were obtained in a study of read filtering for tumor transcriptome and immune sequencing. The overall study: TCR-mapped reads were about 4.05 to 10.27 million with IR-seq versus 85 to 1273 with RNA-seq.

Study-wide findings and caveats: This fraction held mixed bone marrow immune cells after CD138-negative sorting.

Molecular barcoded adaptors covering alpha/delta and beta/gamma chains were used on approximately 400 ng RNA. MiXCR, applied by TCRdb to the reads, yields one record per CDR3 protein. The sample includes tens of thousands of distinct CDR3 sequences, roughly 13% seen only once; the top ten take around 7%. Sequenced material: a population of CD138-negative cells sorted from bone marrow. The V gene is TRBV5-1, the J gene TRBJ2-2, with TRBD2 matching 10 bases. This receptor was obtained from a donor at least 40 years old with multiple myeloma. The CDR3 reads CASSSGLAPYTGELFF. CDR3 coding DNA: TGCGCCAGCAGCTCGGGACTAGCGCCTTACACCGGGGAGCTGTTTTTT. The full variable domain, completed using reference TRBV5-1 and TRBJ2-2, is KAGVTQTPRYLIKTRGQQVTLSCSPISGHRSVSWYQQTPGQGLQFLFEYFSETQRNKGNFPGRFSGRQFSNSRSEMNVSTLELGDSALYLCASSSGLAPYTGELFFGEGSRLTVL.